This T cell receptor (beta chain) is from a study of T cells in Graves' hyperthyroidism and ophthalmopathy. CDR3 length equals 16 residues. Newly diagnosed patients aged 18 to 65 had hyperthyroidism of under 2 months' duration. Regions amplified from RNA transcripts were the TCR beta CDR3 regions. The study used the HTBI primer set for a first-round RT-PCR of the TCR CDR3. Each CDR3 protein is one row after TCRdb ran MiXCR on the multiplex PCR reads. The sample contains around 500,000 distinct CDR3 sequences, over 13% of which appear only once. This clonotype appeared many times. An end of the junction does not agree with germline; a read error may underlie this.

The V and J genes are TRBV12-3 or TRBV12-4 and TRBJ1-2, with 12 bases that match TRBD1. Sequenced material: blood. The sequence was collected from a young woman with Graves' hyperthyroidism. CDR3 residues: CASSLARGQGAHGYTF. The CDR3 bases are TGTGCCAGCAGCTTAGCTCGGGGACAGGGGGCACATGGCTACACCTTC.